This TCR beta chain was found in a study of T cell repertoires in cytomegalovirus infection. Turning to the study itself: CMV epitopes in the study were HLA-C-restricted (recently identified) and HLA-B-restricted (well studied).

Trimming cost V 1 base and J 0 bases, with 7 bases left between them. Looked up from germline, CDR1 is SQVTM and CDR2 is ANQGSEA. The CDR3 loop spans 15 amino acids. MiXCR, run by TCRdb on the reads, gives a single entry per CDR3 protein. The table lists about 83,000 distinct CDR3 sequences, 25% to 30% of them singletons, with roughly 71% in the top ten. This clonotype was recorded a few times. Its target is not known. This chain connects TRBV29-1 to TRBJ2-6, with D unclear. The sample consisted of CD8+ T cells from cultured PBMCs, taken from culture after CMV antigen stimulation. The receptor's source is a human donor in good health (CMV status not recorded). Some clones in this sample may be carry-over from other donors' samples. DNA for the CDR3: TGCAGCGTTGAAGCCGGTATCTCTGGGGCCAACGTCCTGACTTTC. This gives the protein CSVEAGISGANVLTF.